These T cell receptor beta chains were read from a single sample in a study of radiation and T cells in renal cell carcinoma. Sequencing was performed with immunoSEQ multiplex PCR; in TCRdb, only in-frame clones are kept and a portion is missing. The repertoire includes 150,000 or so clones, about 91% of them detected once, and 10% to 15% sits in the top ten. The input for sequencing was blood, taken from a patient whose treatment included radiotherapy and nephrectomy. These receptors came from a woman in her 50s with renal cell carcinoma. Both conserved end residues are part of each CDR3. The order of the fields is J gene, V gene, D gene, clone size, CDR3 DNA, CDR3 protein. D genes are given only for firm matches. Part of the rows lack a size; the others show once, few, many or a class for expanded clones.

J: TRBJ1-1; V: TRBV2; D: TRBD1; size: once; DNA: TGTGCCAGCAGTTCGGGACAGGGGTTCACTGAAGCTTTCTTT; CDR3: CASSSGQGFTEAFF
J: TRBJ2-3; V: TRBV7-2; D: .; size: .; DNA: TGTGCCAGCAGCCAGGGCGGGGCACGCACAGATACGCAGTATTTT; CDR3: CASSQGGARTDTQYF
J: TRBJ2-3; V: TRBV13; D: .; size: .; DNA: TGTGCCAGCAGGCGGATTCAGGGGGGGCCCACAGATACGCAGTATTTT; CDR3: CASRRIQGGPTDTQYF
J: TRBJ1-5; V: TRBV9; D: .; size: .; DNA: TGTGCCAGCAGCGCTGGAACAGGTGGCGTGAGTCAGCCCCAGCATTTT; CDR3: CASSAGTGGVSQPQHF
J: TRBJ1-4; V: TRBV10-3; D: .; size: .; DNA: TGTGCCATCAGTGAGTCGGGGACACCAACTAATGAAAAACTGTTTTTT; CDR3: CAISESGTPTNEKLFF
J: TRBJ2-3; V: TRBV5-1; D: TRBD2; size: .; DNA: TGCGCCAGCAGCTTGGTCCTAGCGGGGGGCCAGCGTACGCAGTATTTT; CDR3: CASSLVLAGGQRTQYF
J: TRBJ1-5; V: TRBV4-3; D: .; size: .; DNA: TGCGCCAGCAGCCAAGCGGCTGTCGGGGCTGAGCCCCAGCATTTT; CDR3: CASSQAAVGAEPQHF
J: TRBJ2-3; V: TRBV5-1; D: .; size: .; DNA: TGCGCCAGCAGCCTAGGACCGGAGGCTGATACGCAGTATTTT; CDR3: CASSLGPEADTQYF
J: TRBJ1-6; V: TRBV19; D: .; size: .; DNA: TGTGCCAGTCGCGGCAGGGGCTCTAGTTCACCCCTCCACTTT; CDR3: CASRGRGSSSPLHF
J: TRBJ2-7; V: TRBV30; D: .; size: .; DNA: TGTGCCTGGAGCGGGGACAACTCCGAGCAGTACTTC; CDR3: CAWSGDNSEQYF
J: TRBJ2-1; V: TRBV7-3; D: .; size: .; DNA: TGTGCCAGCAGCTCGACCCCTAGCTCCTACAATGAGCAGTTCTTC; CDR3: CASSSTPSSYNEQFF
J: TRBJ1-1; V: TRBV13; D: .; size: .; DNA: TGTGCCAGCAGCTTAGGGGCTTCTTTCCGGGGAACTGAAGCTTTCTTT; CDR3: CASSLGASFRGTEAFF
J: TRBJ2-1; V: TRBV11-3; D: .; size: .; DNA: TGTGCCAGCAGTCGTAGGAGCTCCTACAATGAGCAGTTCTTC; CDR3: CASSRRSSYNEQFF
J: TRBJ1-2; V: TRBV9; D: .; size: .; DNA: TGTGCCAGCAGCGTATCGGTTATAAACTATGGCTACACCTTC; CDR3: CASSVSVINYGYTF
J: TRBJ2-5; V: TRBV6-5; D: .; size: .; DNA: TGTGCCAGCAGTTCGCGCATGATCCGCGGCCCAGAGACCCAGTACTTC; CDR3: CASSSRMIRGPETQYF
J: TRBJ1-2; V: TRBV7-9; D: .; size: .; DNA: TGTGCCAGCAGCTCGGACAGAAGTTATGGCTACACCTTC; CDR3: CASSSDRSYGYTF
J: TRBJ1-5; V: TRBV6-5; D: .; size: .; DNA: TGTGCCAGCAAGACAGCTCATCAGCCCCAGCATTTT; CDR3: CASKTAHQPQHF
J: TRBJ1-2; V: TRBV30; D: .; size: .; DNA: TGTGCCTGGAGTCAGAGGGGCGGCTATGGCTACACCTTC; CDR3: CAWSQRGGYGYTF
J: TRBJ2-5; V: TRBV30; D: .; size: .; DNA: TGTGCCTGGAGTGCGTTAAAGTTAGAAACCCAGTACTTC; CDR3: CAWSALKLETQYF
J: TRBJ2-7; V: TRBV11-2; D: .; size: .; DNA: TGTGCCAGCAGCTTAGTGGCCGCGCCCATCGCCCTCGAGCAGTACTTC; CDR3: CASSLVAAPIALEQYF
J: TRBJ1-1; V: TRBV5-1; D: .; size: few; DNA: TGCGCCAGCAGCTTGCACAGTATGAACACTGAAGCTTTCTTT; CDR3: CASSLHSMNTEAFF
J: TRBJ2-5; V: TRBV30; D: .; size: .; DNA: TGTGCCTGGAGTATTGGATCGGGCGCGATGAGGACCCAGTACTTC; CDR3: CAWSIGSGAMRTQYF
J: TRBJ2-7; V: TRBV13; D: .; size: .; DNA: TGTGCCAGCAGCTTAGGCAGACGCTACGAGCAGTACTTC; CDR3: CASSLGRRYEQYF
J: TRBJ1-1; V: TRBV4-1; D: .; size: few; DNA: TGCGCCAGCAGCCAAGGCTTTTCCCCAGATGAAGCTTTCTTT; CDR3: CASSQGFSPDEAFF
J: TRBJ1-3; V: TRBV13; D: .; size: .; DNA: TGTGCCAGCAGCTTAGGGGGGCGAAATTCTGGAAACACCATATATTTT; CDR3: CASSLGGRNSGNTIYF
J: TRBJ1-4; V: TRBV11-3; D: TRBD1; size: .; DNA: TGTGCCAGCAGCCGGGACAGGGAAGGAAAACTGTTTTTT; CDR3: CASSRDREGKLFF
J: TRBJ1-4; V: TRBV2; D: .; size: .; DNA: TGTGCCAGCAGTGAACAGGGGAGGAATGAAAAACTGTTTTTT; CDR3: CASSEQGRNEKLFF
J: TRBJ1-2; V: TRBV13; D: .; size: .; DNA: TGTGCCAGCAGAAGAGCGCAGGGGCCTCGTGGCTACACCTTC; CDR3: CASRRAQGPRGYTF
J: TRBJ1-2; V: TRBV7-9; D: .; size: .; DNA: TGTGCCAGCAGCTCCGCTCTTGGCTATGGCTACACCTTC; CDR3: CASSSALGYGYTF
J: TRBJ2-2; V: TRBV6-1; D: TRBD1; size: .; DNA: TGTGCCAGCAGTGCAAACAGGGGGCGGTTCACCGGGGAGCTGTTTTTT; CDR3: CASSANRGRFTGELFF
J: TRBJ2-1; V: TRBV11-2; D: .; size: .; DNA: TGTGCCAGCAGCCCCCTGACCCCGAAGGGGGGCATTGAGCAGTTCTTC; CDR3: CASSPLTPKGGIEQFF
J: TRBJ1-1; V: TRBV7-8; D: .; size: .; DNA: TGTGCCAGCAGCTTAGCGGGCAGAGGGAACACTGAAGCTTTCTTT; CDR3: CASSLAGRGNTEAFF
J: TRBJ1-1; V: TRBV6-5; D: .; size: .; DNA: TGTGCCAGCAGAAGGTCCCGGGAACGGGAAGCTTTCTTT; CDR3: CASRRSREREAFF
J: TRBJ2-3; V: TRBV6-5; D: .; size: .; DNA: TGTGCCAGCAGTTACTCTGAACCTGGGGGAGATACGCAGTATTTT; CDR3: CASSYSEPGGDTQYF
J: TRBJ1-1; V: TRBV10-3; D: .; size: few; DNA: TGTGCCATCAGTGAGTCAGCGTTCACTGAAGCTTTCTTT; CDR3: CAISESAFTEAFF
J: TRBJ1-6; V: TRBV13; D: TRBD1; size: .; DNA: TGTGCCAGCAGCGTGGACAGGTCGTCGCCCCTCCACTTT; CDR3: CASSVDRSSPLHF
J: TRBJ1-5; V: TRBV19; D: TRBD1; size: .; DNA: TGTGCCAGTAGTATTGAACCGGGACAGGGTAATCAGCCCCAGCATTTT; CDR3: CASSIEPGQGNQPQHF
J: TRBJ2-1; V: TRBV19; D: .; size: .; DNA: TGTGCCAGTAGCTCCGGACAGAATTACAATGAGCAGTTCTTC; CDR3: CASSSGQNYNEQFF
J: TRBJ2-1; V: TRBV7-3; D: TRBD2; size: .; DNA: TGTGCCAGCAGCGAGGGACTAGCAACCAATGAGCAGTTCTTC; CDR3: CASSEGLATNEQFF
J: TRBJ2-5; V: TRBV2; D: TRBD1; size: .; DNA: TGTGCCAGCTGCAAGGGGGCGAACCAAGAGACCCAGTACTTC; CDR3: CASCKGANQETQYF
J: TRBJ2-4; V: TRBV10-1; D: .; size: .; DNA: TGCGCCAGCAGTTCCGGGCCCAAAAACATTCAGTACTTC; CDR3: CASSSGPKNIQYF
J: TRBJ1-6; V: TRBV6-1; D: .; size: .; DNA: TGTGCCAGCAGCAAAGGGGACACGAATTCACCCCTCCACTTT; CDR3: CASSKGDTNSPLHF
J: TRBJ2-3; V: TRBV13; D: .; size: .; DNA: TGTGCCAGCAGCTTAGTCGCCCGTAGCACAGATACGCAGTATTTT; CDR3: CASSLVARSTDTQYF
J: TRBJ2-1; V: TRBV5-1; D: TRBD2; size: .; DNA: TGCGCCAGCAGCTTAAGTCTAGCGGGGGGTTTCAATGAGCAGTTCTTC; CDR3: CASSLSLAGGFNEQFF
J: TRBJ2-5; V: TRBV29-1; D: .; size: once; DNA: TGCAGCTTACGGCGGGACCCCCAAGAGACCCAGTACTTC; CDR3: CSLRRDPQETQYF
J: TRBJ2-1; V: TRBV6-5; D: .; size: .; DNA: TGTGCCAGCACCCGACGGGATGAGCAGTTCTTC; CDR3: CASTRRDEQFF